The 8 T cell receptor beta chains listed next were all sequenced from one sample in a study of lymphopenia after photon versus proton radiotherapy. Produced via immunoSEQ multiplex PCR; TCRdb's table is partial and in-frame only. The sample records some 70,000 clones, more than 75% being singletons. The source was peripheral blood, collected from a patient treated with proton-based radiotherapy. Receptors originate from an elderly man with esophageal cancer.

The chain uses TRBV6-6 and TRBJ2-7, with D perhaps being TRBD1 or TRBD2 (5 bases each). Deletions cut 5 bases from V and 6 bases from J, with 11 bases between. This CDR3 contains 12 residues. Looked up from germline, CDR1 is MNHNY and CDR2 is SVGAGI (reference sequence). As DNA, the CDR3 is TGTGCCAGCAGTCGACCGGGGACCGAGCAGTACTTC. It specifies CASSRPGTEQYF.

This chain connects TRBV7-2 to TRBJ2-5; a weak D match, TRBD1 (6 bases). The CDR3 is 15 amino acids. V was trimmed by 5 bases and J by 5 bases, leaving 18 bases between them. Germline V gives CDR1 SGHTA, CDR2 FQGNSA. The CDR3 DNA sequence: TGTGCCAGCAGCCCCCCCAGGGGCCTCCAGGAGACCCAGTACTTC. Amino acids: CASSPPRGLQETQYF.

V and J are TRBV7-2 and TRBJ1-1, with no clear D. The V gene lost 0 bases and the J gene lost 0 bases, with 2 bases spanning the gap. The CDR3 loop spans 13 amino acids. CDR1 is SGHTA and CDR2 is FQGNSA in the germline V gene. The CDR3 nucleotides are TGTGCCAGCAGCTTAGCGCTGAACACTGAAGCTTTCTTT. Translated, it gives CASSLALNTEAFF.

The chain employs TRBV19 and TRBJ1-1; D gene uncertain. Looked up from germline, CDR1 is LNHDA and CDR2 is SQIVND (reference sequence). Trimming left V 4 bases short and J 0 bases short, with 9 bases between. The CDR3 is 14 amino acids. CDR3 amino acids: CASSKSGLNTEAFF. CDR3 nucleotide sequence: TGTGCCAGTAGTAAATCCGGCCTGAACACTGAAGCTTTCTTT.

The chain is built from TRBV9 and TRBJ2-3, with 9 bases fitting TRBD2. Germline CDR1 reads SGDLS; CDR2 reads YYNGEE. The CDR3 extends over 16 amino acids. Trimming removed 2 bases from V and 2 bases from J; junction bases left unmatched: 6. DNA for the CDR3: TGTGCCAGCAGCGTCCCGTCTAGCGGGACCACAGATACGCAGTATTTT. Translation: CASSVPSSGTTDTQYF.

V is TRBV2 and J is TRBJ1-5; a possible D gene is TRBD1 (6 bases). The CDR3 sequence is 17 residues long. In germline, CDR1 is SNHLY, CDR2 FYNNEI. Trimming left V 2 bases short and J 2 bases short, with 16 bases between. CDR3 sequence reads: CASSERSGGRRNQPQHF. The CDR3 DNA reads TGTGCCAGCAGTGAACGGTCGGGGGGGCGCCGCAATCAGCCCCAGCATTTT.

This chain uses TRBV19 with TRBJ1-3; D might be TRBD1 (5 bases). This CDR3 has 14 residues. Deletions cut 3 bases from V and 3 bases from J, with 9 bases between. The germline gives CDR1 LNHDA, CDR2 SQIVND (reference sequence). The CDR3, as DNA: TGTGCCAGTAGTATTGGGACTGTTGGAAACACCATATATTTT. This codes for CASSIGTVGNTIYF.

J is TRBJ1-1 and V is TRBV10-2; 7 bases map to TRBD1. Trimming took 6 bases from V and 0 from J; bases not matched to a gene: 4. Germline loops: CDR1 WSHSY, CDR2 SAAADI. CDR3 length: 14 amino acids. CDR3 coding DNA: TGCGCCAGCAGCCGGGGACAGATGAACACTGAAGCTTTCTTT. It yields the protein CASSRGQMNTEAFF.